This T cell receptor beta chain was sequenced for a study of CD8 T cells in ankylosing spondylitis. Study-level results: Within ankylosing spondylitis blood, a TCR beta motif made up of roughly eight highly homologous variants appeared to be characteristic.

The CDR3 spans 12 residues. V trimming: 8 bases; J trimming: 6 bases; junction bases outside the gene matches: 4. The germline V gene has CDR1 MNHNS and CDR2 SASEGT. Each CDR3 protein gets one entry after TCRdb re-called the 5' RACE reads with MiXCR. The sample yields 300,000 to 400,000 distinct CDR3 sequences, about 9.9% seen once. As to this clonotype: Its antigen is still unknown.

This receptor was taken from a female donor with ankylosing spondylitis or in good health (not recorded which). Sequenced material: blood, either unsorted or a sorted T cell fraction (not recorded which). The chain recombines TRBV6-1 with TRBJ1-5; TRBD1 matches 7 bases. The CDR3 here is CASRQGSQPQHF. The CDR3 DNA reads TGTGCCAGCCGACAGGGTAGTCAGCCCCAGCATTTT.